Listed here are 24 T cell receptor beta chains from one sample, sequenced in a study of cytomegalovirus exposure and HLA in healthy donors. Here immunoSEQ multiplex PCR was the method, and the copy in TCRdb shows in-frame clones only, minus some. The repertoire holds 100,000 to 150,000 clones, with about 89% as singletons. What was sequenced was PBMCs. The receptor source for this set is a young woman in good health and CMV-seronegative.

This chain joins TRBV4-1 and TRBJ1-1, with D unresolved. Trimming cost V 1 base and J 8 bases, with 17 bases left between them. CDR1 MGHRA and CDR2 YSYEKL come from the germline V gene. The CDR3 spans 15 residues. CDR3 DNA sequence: TGCGCCAGCAGCCAAGTTCAACAGCTACCTCAGGAAGCTTTCTTT. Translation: CASSQVQQLPQEAFF.

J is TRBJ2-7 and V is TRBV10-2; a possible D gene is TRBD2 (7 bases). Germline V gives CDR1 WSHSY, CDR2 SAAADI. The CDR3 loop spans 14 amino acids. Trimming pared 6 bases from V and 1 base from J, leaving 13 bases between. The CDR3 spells CASRGGEGSYEQYF. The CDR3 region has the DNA TGCGCCAGCAGAGGGGGGGAGGGGTCCTACGAGCAGTACTTC.

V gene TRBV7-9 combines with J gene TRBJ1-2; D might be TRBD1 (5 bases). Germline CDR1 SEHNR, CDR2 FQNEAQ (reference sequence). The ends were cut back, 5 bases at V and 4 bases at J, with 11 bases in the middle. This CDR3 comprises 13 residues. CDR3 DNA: TGTGCCAGCAGCCCAGACGACAGCTATGGCTACACCTTC. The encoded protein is CASSPDDSYGYTF.

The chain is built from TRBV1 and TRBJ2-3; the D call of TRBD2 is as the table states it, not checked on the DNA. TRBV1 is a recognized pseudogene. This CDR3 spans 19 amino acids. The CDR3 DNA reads TGCACCAGCAGCCAAGATTGGCCACGGGCTAGCGGGACCACAGATACGCAGTATTTT. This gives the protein CTSSQDWPRASGTTDTQYF.

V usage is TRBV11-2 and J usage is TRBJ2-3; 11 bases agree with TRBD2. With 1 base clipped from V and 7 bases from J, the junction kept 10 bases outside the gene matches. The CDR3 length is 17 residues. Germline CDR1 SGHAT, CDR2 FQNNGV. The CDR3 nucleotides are TGTGCCAGCAGCTTAGTAACTAGCGGGAGCCCCCTATATACGCAGTATTTT. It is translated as CASSLVTSGSPLYTQYF.

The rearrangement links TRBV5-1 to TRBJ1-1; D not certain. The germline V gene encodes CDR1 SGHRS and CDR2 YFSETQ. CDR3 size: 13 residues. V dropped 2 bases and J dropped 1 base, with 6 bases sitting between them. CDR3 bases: TGCGCCAGCAGCTTTTCAGGGAACACTGAAGCTTTCTTT. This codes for CASSFSGNTEAFF. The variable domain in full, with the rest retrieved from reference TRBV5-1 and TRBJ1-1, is KAGVTQTPRYLIKTRGQQVTLSCSPISGHRSVSWYQQTPGQGLQFLFEYFSETQRNKGNFPGRFSGRQFSNSRSEMNVSTLELGDSALYLCASSFSGNTEAFFGQGTRLTVV.

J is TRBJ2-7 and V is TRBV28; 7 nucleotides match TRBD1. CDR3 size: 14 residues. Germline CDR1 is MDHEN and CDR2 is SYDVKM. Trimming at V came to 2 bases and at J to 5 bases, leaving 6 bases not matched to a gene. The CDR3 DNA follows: TGTGCCAGCAGTTTAAAGGGACAGTCCCACGAGCAGTACTTC. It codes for CASSLKGQSHEQYF.

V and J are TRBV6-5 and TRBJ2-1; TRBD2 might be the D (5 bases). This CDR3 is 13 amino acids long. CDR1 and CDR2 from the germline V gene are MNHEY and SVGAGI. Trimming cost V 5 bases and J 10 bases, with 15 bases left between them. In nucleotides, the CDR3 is TGTGCCAGCAGTCAGGACTTAAGAGGGGAGCAGTTCTTC. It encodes CASSQDLRGEQFF.

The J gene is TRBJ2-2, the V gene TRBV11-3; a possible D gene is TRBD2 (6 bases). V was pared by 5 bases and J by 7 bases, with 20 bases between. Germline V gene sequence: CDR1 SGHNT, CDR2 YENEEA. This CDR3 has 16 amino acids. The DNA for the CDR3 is TGTGCCAGCAGCCCCTTCCAGGCGGGGTTTATCGGGGAGCTGTTTTTT. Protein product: CASSPFQAGFIGELFF. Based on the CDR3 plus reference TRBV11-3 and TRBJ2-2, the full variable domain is EAGVVQSPRYKIIEKKQPVAFWCNPISGHNTLYWYLQNLGQGPELLIRYENEEAVDDSQLPKDRFSAERLKGVDSTLKIQPAELGDSAVYLCASSPFQAGFIGELFFGEGSRLTVL.

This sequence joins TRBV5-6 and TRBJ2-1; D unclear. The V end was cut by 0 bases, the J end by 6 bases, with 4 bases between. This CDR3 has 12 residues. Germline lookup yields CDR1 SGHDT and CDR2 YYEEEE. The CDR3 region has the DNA TGTGCCAGCAGCTTGGCCGGCAATGAGCAGTTCTTC. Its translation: CASSLAGNEQFF.

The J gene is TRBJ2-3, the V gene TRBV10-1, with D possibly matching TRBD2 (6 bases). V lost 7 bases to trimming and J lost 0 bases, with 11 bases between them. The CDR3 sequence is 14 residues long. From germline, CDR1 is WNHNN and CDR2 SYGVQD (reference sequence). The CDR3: CASNGGRSTDTQYF. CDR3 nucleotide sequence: TGCGCCAGCAACGGGGGTCGGAGCACAGATACGCAGTATTTT.

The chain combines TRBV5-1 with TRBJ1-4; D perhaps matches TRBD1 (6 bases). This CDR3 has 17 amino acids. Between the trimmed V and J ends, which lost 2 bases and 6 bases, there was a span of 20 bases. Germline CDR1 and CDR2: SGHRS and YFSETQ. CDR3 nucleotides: TGCGCCAGCAGCTTTGGCAGGGGCGGGGGGCGCGATGAAAAACTGTTTTTT. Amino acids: CASSFGRGGGRDEKLFF.

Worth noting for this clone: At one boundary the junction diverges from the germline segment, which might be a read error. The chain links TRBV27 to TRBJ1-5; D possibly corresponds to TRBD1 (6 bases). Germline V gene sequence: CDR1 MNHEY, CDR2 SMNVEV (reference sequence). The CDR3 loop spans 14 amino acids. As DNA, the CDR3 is TGTGCCAGCATTTTACAGGGTTGGAATCAGCCCCAGCATTTT. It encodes CASILQGWNQPQHF.

CDR3 sequence: CASSVAGAEKLFF. CDR3 nucleotides: TGTGCCAGCAGCGTAGCAGGGGCCGAAAAACTGTTTTTT. The chain employs TRBV9 and TRBJ1-4; the D gene is possibly TRBD1 (6 bases). The CDR3 loop spans 13 amino acids. Trimming took off 0 bases at V and 8 bases at J, with 8 bases between the two ends. CDR1 is SGDLS and CDR2 is YYNGEE in the germline V gene.

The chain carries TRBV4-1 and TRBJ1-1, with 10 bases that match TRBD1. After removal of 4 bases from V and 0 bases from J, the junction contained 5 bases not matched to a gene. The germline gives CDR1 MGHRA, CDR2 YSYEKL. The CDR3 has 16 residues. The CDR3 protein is CASSRTGGGMNTEAFF. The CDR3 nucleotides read TGCGCCAGCAGCCGGACAGGGGGAGGCATGAACACTGAAGCTTTCTTT.

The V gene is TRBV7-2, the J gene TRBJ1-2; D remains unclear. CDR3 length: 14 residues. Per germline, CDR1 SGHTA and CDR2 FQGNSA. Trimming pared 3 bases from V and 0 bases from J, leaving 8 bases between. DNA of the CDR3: TGTGCCAGCAGCTTTGGTCCAGCTAACTATGGCTACACCTTC. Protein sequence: CASSFGPANYGYTF.

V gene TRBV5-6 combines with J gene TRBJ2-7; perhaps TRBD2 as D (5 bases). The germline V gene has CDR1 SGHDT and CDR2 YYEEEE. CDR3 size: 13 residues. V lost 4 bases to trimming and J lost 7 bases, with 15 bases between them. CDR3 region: CASSRGLSGEQYF. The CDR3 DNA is TGTGCCAGCAGCCGCGGTTTGTCGGGAGAGCAGTACTTC.

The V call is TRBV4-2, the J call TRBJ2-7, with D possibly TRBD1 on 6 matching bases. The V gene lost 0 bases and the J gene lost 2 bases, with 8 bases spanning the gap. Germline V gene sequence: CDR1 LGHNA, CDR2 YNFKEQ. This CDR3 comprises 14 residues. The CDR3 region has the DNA TGTGCCAGCAGCCAAGAAAGACAGGCCTACGAGCAGTACTTC. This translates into CASSQERQAYEQYF.

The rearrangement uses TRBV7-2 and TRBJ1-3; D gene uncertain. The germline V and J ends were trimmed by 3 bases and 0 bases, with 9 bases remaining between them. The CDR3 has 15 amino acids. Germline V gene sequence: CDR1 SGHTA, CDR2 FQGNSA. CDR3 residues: CASSFYESSGNTIYF. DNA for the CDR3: TGTGCCAGCAGCTTTTATGAGAGCTCTGGAAACACCATATATTTT. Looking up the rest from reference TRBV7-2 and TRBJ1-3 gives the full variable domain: GAGVSQSPSNKVTEKGKDVELRCDPISGHTALYWYRQSLGQGLEFLIYFQGNSAPDKSGLPSDRFSAERTGGSVSTLTIQRTQQEDSAVYLCASSFYESSGNTIYFGEGSWLTVV.

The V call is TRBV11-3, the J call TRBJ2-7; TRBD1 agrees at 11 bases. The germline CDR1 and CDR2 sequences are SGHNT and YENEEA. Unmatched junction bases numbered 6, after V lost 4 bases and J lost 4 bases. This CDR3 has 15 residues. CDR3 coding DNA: TGTGCCAGCAGCTCCCCGGGACAGGGGGTATACGAGCAGTACTTC. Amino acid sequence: CASSSPGQGVYEQYF.

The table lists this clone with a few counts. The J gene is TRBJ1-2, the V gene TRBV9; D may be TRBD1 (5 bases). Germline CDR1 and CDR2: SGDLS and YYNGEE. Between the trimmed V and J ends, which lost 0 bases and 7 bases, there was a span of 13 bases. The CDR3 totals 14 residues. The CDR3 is CASSVATGDSGYTF. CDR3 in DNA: TGTGCCAGCAGCGTAGCTACGGGGGACTCTGGCTACACCTTC.

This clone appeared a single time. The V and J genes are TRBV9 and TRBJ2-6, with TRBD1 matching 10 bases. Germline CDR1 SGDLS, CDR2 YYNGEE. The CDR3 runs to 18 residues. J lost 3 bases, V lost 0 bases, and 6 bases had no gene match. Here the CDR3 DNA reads TGTGCCAGCAGCGTAGACAGGACAGGGGGTATTGGGGCCAACGTCCTGACTTTC. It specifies CASSVDRTGGIGANVLTF.

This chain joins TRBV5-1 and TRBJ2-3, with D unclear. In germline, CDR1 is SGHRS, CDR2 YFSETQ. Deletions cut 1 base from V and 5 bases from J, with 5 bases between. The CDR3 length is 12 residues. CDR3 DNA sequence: TGCGCCAGCAGCTTGTACGGAGATACGCAGTATTTT. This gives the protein CASSLYGDTQYF.

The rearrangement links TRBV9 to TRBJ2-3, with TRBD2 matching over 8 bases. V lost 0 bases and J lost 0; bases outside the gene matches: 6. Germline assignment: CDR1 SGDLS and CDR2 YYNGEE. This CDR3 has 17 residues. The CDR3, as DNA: TGTGCCAGCAGCGTAGGGCTAGCGGGCCAAAGCACAGATACGCAGTATTTT. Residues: CASSVGLAGQSTDTQYF.